The T cell receptor (beta chain) described here comes from a study of blood T cell repertoires in COVID-19. Whole-study context: Whether acute or convalescent, the COVID-19 samples came from the United States, Italy and Spain. T cells, B-cell-depleted T cells, or PBMCs provided the cDNA or gDNA that served as material.

In this sample, this clone turned up once. Per the authors' pipeline: Estimated nucleated cell counts came from reference gene primer amplification. This table comes from immunoSEQ multiplex PCR, and its TCRdb copy is limited to in-frame clones, with some not included. The DNA was the basis for D and trimming; V, J and clone size are from that table. The table has about 200,000 clones, around nine tenths seen once. The CDR3 is 15 amino acids. V lost 2 bases and J lost 5; bases outside the gene matches: 7. Germline CDR1 and CDR2: SGHTA and FQGNSA. Source material: peripheral blood. This sequence was found in a man between 18 and 35 years old with active or convalescent COVID-19. This rearrangement joins TRBV7-2 to TRBJ2-3; TRBD1 matches at 7 bases. CDR3 in amino acids: CASSLRGLRGDTQYF. CDR3 nucleotide sequence: TGTGCCAGCAGCTTAAGGGGGCTTCGGGGAGATACGCAGTATTTT.